One sample yielded the 8 T cell receptor beta chains listed below, sequenced in a study of blood T cells in healthy people across ages. The second PCR ran roughly 6 to 11 cycles with a sample-barcoded 5' primer and J-beta primers. One entry per CDR3 protein results from TCRdb running MiXCR on the 5' RACE reads. The sample lists about 800,000 distinct CDR3 sequences; 25% were seen once. This sample was shared with a second study, whose subject was T cells of mothers and their children.

The sequencing input was blood. The receptors were sampled from a boy aged 5-17 years in good health.

V is TRBV20-1 and J is TRBJ2-3, with D perhaps TRBD1 (6 bases). With 3 bases removed from V and 0 bases from J, the gap between germline ends came to 13 bases. The CDR3 is made up of 15 amino acids. Germline V CDR1 and CDR2: DFQATT, SNEGSKA (reference sequence). The CDR3 reads CSASLGAVSTDTQYF. CDR3 in DNA: TGCAGTGCTAGTCTGGGGGCGGTTAGCACAGATACGCAGTATTTT.

This clonotype has only a few counts. CDR3 coding DNA: TGTGCCAGCAGGGGACAGGTTGCCACTGAAGCTTTCTTT. Residues: CASRGQVATEAFF. The chain combines TRBV28 with TRBJ1-1; 8 nucleotides match TRBD1. The CDR3 spans 13 residues. Germline V lookup: CDR1 MDHEN, CDR2 SYDVKM. Trimming took 6 bases from V and 4 from J; bases not matched to a gene: 4. The whole variable domain, remainder taken from reference TRBV28 and TRBJ1-1, is DVKVTQSSRYLVKRTGEKVFLECVQDMDHENMFWYRQDPGLGLRLIYFSYDVKMKEKGDIPEGYSVSREKKERFSLILESASTNQTSMYLCASRGQVATEAFFGQGTRLTVV.

The chain is built from TRBV25-1 and TRBJ2-5; 12 nucleotides match TRBD2. Losses at the gene ends were 2 bases for V and 5 bases for J; bases not matched to a gene: 9. CDR1 and CDR2 (germline): MGHDK, SYGVNS. The CDR3 covers 17 residues. The CDR3 DNA follows: TGTGCCAGCAGTGAAAAATCTAGCGGGGGGGCCCGGGAGACCCAGTACTTC. It is translated as CASSEKSSGGARETQYF. The whole variable domain, remainder taken from reference TRBV25-1 and TRBJ2-5, is EADIYQTPRYLVIGTGKKITLECSQTMGHDKMYWYQQDPGMELHLIHYSYGVNSTEKGDLSSESTVSRIRTEHFPLTLESARPSHTSQYLCASSEKSSGGARETQYFGPGTRLLVL.

CDR3 residues: CASSFFRTDYLEQFF. CDR3 bases: TGTGCCAGCAGTTTTTTCAGGACAGACTATTTGGAGCAGTTCTTC. The chain employs TRBV28 and TRBJ2-1; a weak D match, TRBD1 (6 bases). The V gene lost 3 bases and the J gene lost 10 bases, with 19 bases spanning the gap. Germline V gene lookup returns CDR1 MDHEN and CDR2 SYDVKM. CDR3 length: 15 residues.

This clonotype was seen a handful of times. The rearrangement uses TRBV7-9 and TRBJ1-2; D is unclear. V gave up 4 bases and J gave up 8 bases, with 26 bases separating them. The germline V gene has CDR1 SEHNR and CDR2 FQNEAQ (reference sequence). CDR3 length: 17 amino acids. The CDR3 coding sequence is TGTGCCAGCAGCTCTAGGCTCGTAGAGAGGCAGACCGAAGGCTACACCTTC. Translating it yields CASSSRLVERQTEGYTF.

As to this clonotype: Mismatch with germline at one junction end may stem from a read error. The chain links TRBV29-1 to TRBJ2-5; D is perhaps TRBD1 (6 bases). Germline values: CDR1 SQVTM, CDR2 ANQGSEA. The CDR3 runs to 14 residues. The CDR3 DNA is TGCAGCGTTGAAGGACAGGTGGTGGAAGAGGCCCAGTACTTC. It codes for CSVEGQVVEEAQYF.

This clonotype was detected only a few times. The chain uses TRBV7-2 and TRBJ2-5; 12 nucleotides line up with TRBD1. V lost 2 bases and J lost 11; bases outside the gene matches: 12. The CDR3 is 16 amino acids. The germline gives CDR1 SGHTA, CDR2 FQGNSA. The CDR3 here is CASSLPGTGGAVKQYF. Here the CDR3 DNA reads TGTGCCAGCAGCTTACCCGGGACAGGGGGCGCAGTTAAGCAGTACTTC.

This chain connects TRBV15 to TRBJ1-2; no clear D gene. The V end lost 4 bases, the J end lost 7 bases, and 10 bases lay between the germline ends. The CDR3 runs 12 residues. CDR1 is LNHNV, CDR2 YYDKDF, per germline (reference sequence). In nucleotides, the CDR3 is TGTGCCACCAGCAACCGGGTGGGTGGCTACACCTTC. Its protein is CATSNRVGGYTF. The complete variable domain, with remaining parts taken from reference TRBV15 and TRBJ1-2, reads DAMVIQNPRYQVTQFGKPVTLSCSQTLNHNVMYWYQQKSSQAPKLLFHYYDKDFNNEADTPDNFQSRRPNTSFCFLDIRSPGLGDTAMYLCATSNRVGGYTFGSGTRLTVV.